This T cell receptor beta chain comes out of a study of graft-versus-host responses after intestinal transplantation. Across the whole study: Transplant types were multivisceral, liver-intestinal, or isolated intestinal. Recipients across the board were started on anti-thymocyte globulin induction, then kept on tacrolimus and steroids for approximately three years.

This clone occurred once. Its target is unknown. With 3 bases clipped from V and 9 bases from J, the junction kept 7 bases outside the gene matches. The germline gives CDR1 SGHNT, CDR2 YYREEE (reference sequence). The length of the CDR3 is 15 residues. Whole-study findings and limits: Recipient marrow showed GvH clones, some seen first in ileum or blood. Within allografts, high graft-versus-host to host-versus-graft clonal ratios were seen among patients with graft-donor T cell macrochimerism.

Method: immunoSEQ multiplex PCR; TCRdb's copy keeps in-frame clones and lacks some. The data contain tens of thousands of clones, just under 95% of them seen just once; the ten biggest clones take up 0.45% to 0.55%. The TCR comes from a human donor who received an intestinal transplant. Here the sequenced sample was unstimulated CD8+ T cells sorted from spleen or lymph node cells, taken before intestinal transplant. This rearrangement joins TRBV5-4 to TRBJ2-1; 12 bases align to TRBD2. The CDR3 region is CASSSLAGGPFEQFF. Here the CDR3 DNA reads TGTGCCAGCAGCTCGCTAGCGGGAGGGCCGTTTGAGCAGTTCTTC.